This TCR beta chain was captured by sequencing in a study of post-analysis software for immune sequencing data. V gave up 2 bases and J gave up 2 bases; unmatched junction bases: 6. The CDR3 totals 15 residues. CDR1 MNHNS and CDR2 SASEGT come from the germline V gene. General study results and limits: Patients had higher frequencies than controls of roughly five TRBV segments, including TRBV5-6, TRBV5-1 and TRBV20-1.

Unique molecular identifiers were carried by the TCR beta cDNA libraries. One entry per CDR3 protein results from TCRdb running MiXCR on the PCR reads. The sample records under 900,000 distinct CDR3 sequences, roughly 50% being singletons. As to this clonotype: Its cognate antigen is unknown.

Material: blood. The TCR was taken from a girl aged 10-17 years with multiple sclerosis. The chain employs TRBV6-1 and TRBJ2-7; 7 bases align to TRBD1. In DNA form, the CDR3 reads TGTGCCAGCAGTGAATCCGACAGGGCCCCCTACGAGCAGTACTTC. Translated, it gives CASSESDRAPYEQYF.